Presented here are 20 T cell receptor beta chains from one specimen sequenced in a study of T cells after yellow fever vaccination. One entry per CDR3 protein, called by TCRdb with MiXCR from the 5' RACE reads. The profile shows some 260,000 distinct CDR3 sequences, around 5.3% of them singletons. Sequenced material: CD4+ T cells sorted from PBMCs, taken on the day of the yellow fever booster vaccination. The receptor source for this set is a man between 18 and 29 years old who received the YFV17D yellow fever vaccine.

This clonotype was seen a handful of times. V gene TRBV9 combines with J gene TRBJ2-1; possibly TRBD1 for D (6 bases). Trimming stripped 5 bases from V and 10 bases from J, with 16 bases between. The CDR3 is 13 residues long. Germline loops: CDR1 SGDLS, CDR2 YYNGEE. DNA for the CDR3: TGTGCCAGCAGTCTTCAACAGGGACGGGAGCAGTTCTTC. This codes for CASSLQQGREQFF.

This clonotype was seen a handful of times. This chain joins TRBV6-2 or TRBV6-3 and TRBJ2-5; TRBD1 matches at 7 bases. Germline lookup yields CDR1 MNHEY and CDR2 SVGEGT. CDR3 length equals 16 residues. J lost 7 bases, V lost 2 bases, and 13 bases had no gene match. The CDR3 protein is CASSYRGQRVLGTQYF. CDR3 nucleotides: TGTGCCAGCAGTTACCGGGGACAGCGTGTTTTGGGGACCCAGTACTTC.

This clonotype was seen more than once but under ten times. CDR3 region: CATSGGGTDTQYF. The CDR3 nucleotides are TGTGCCACCAGTGGAGGAGGGACAGATACGCAGTATTTT. J is TRBJ2-3 and V is TRBV24-1, with a weak D call TRBD2 (6 bases). Trimming cost V 5 bases and J 3 bases, with 8 bases left between them. Germline loops: CDR1 KGHDR, CDR2 SFDVKD. The CDR3 loop spans 13 amino acids.

This clonotype has at least ten counts. The chain links TRBV5-1 to TRBJ2-3; D not resolved. Germline V gene sequence: CDR1 SGHRS, CDR2 YFSETQ. The CDR3 is made up of 13 amino acids. V lost 3 bases and J lost 4, with 9 bases in between. The CDR3 spells CASSSPGPDTQYF. CDR3 nucleotides: TGCGCCAGCAGCTCCCCTGGGCCAGATACGCAGTATTTT.

Ten or more counts support this clonotype. The V and J genes are TRBV6-1 and TRBJ1-1, with D possibly matching TRBD1 (6 bases). The CDR3 length is 17 residues. Per germline, CDR1 MNHNS and CDR2 SASEGT. V dropped 7 bases and J dropped 5 bases, with 26 bases sitting between them. The CDR3 DNA reads TGTGCCAGCACTCGAAATTCGGGGGCTCCGGGGGGTACTGAAGCTTTCTTT. Translating it yields CASTRNSGAPGGTEAFF.

This chain uses TRBV18 with TRBJ2-7, with D perhaps matching TRBD2 (5 bases). V lost 2 bases, J lost 2 bases, and 13 bases lay in between. Germline lookup yields CDR1 KGHSH and CDR2 LQKENI. The CDR3 is made up of 15 amino acids. CDR3 DNA sequence: TGTGCCAGCTCACCAAAGTCCGGGGTCGCCTACGAGCAGTACTTC. This encodes CASSPKSGVAYEQYF. Full variable domain (missing parts from reference TRBV18 and TRBJ2-7): NAGVMQNPRHLVRRRGQEARLRCSPMKGHSHVYWYRQLPEEGLKFMVYLQKENIIDESGMPKERFSAEFPKEGPSILRIQQVVRGDSAAYFCASSPKSGVAYEQYFGPGTRLTVT.

Only one count was recorded for this clonotype. This chain links TRBV18 with TRBJ2-7; D is undetermined. V lost 3 bases, J lost 0 bases, and 12 bases lay in between. The CDR3 covers 15 residues. Per germline, CDR1 KGHSH and CDR2 LQKENI. The CDR3 is CASSPGRQGSYEQYF. The DNA for the CDR3 is TGTGCCAGCTCACCCGGGCGTCAAGGCTCCTACGAGCAGTACTTC.

The chain uses TRBV27 and TRBJ1-2; possibly TRBD1 for D (5 bases). The V end was cut by 0 bases, the J end by 8 bases, with 13 bases between. The CDR3 is 14 residues long. Germline loops: CDR1 MNHEY, CDR2 SMNVEV (reference sequence). This CDR3 reads CASSLSWGTVGYTF. The CDR3 nucleotides are TGTGCCAGCAGTTTATCCTGGGGGACTGTCGGCTACACCTTC.

This clonotype was counted ten times or more. The chain is built from TRBV5-1 and TRBJ2-1; D gene uncertain. CDR1 is SGHRS and CDR2 is YFSETQ in the germline V gene. V was pared by 4 bases and J by 4 bases, with 15 bases between. The CDR3 extends over 15 amino acids. CDR3 in amino acids: CASSPSPGGYNEQFF. The CDR3 DNA is TGCGCCAGCAGCCCCTCCCCCGGCGGATACAATGAGCAGTTCTTC.

Ten or more counts support this clonotype. V usage is TRBV5-1 and J usage is TRBJ2-1; no firm D call. This CDR3 spans 14 amino acids. Germline lookup yields CDR1 SGHRS and CDR2 YFSETQ. The ends were cut back, 6 bases at V and 7 bases at J, with 17 bases in the middle. The DNA for the CDR3 is TGCGCCAGCACCACGACCGTGGGCGCGAATGAGCAGTTCTTC. It encodes CASTTTVGANEQFF. Complete variable domain (other parts from reference TRBV5-1 and TRBJ2-1): KAGVTQTPRYLIKTRGQQVTLSCSPISGHRSVSWYQQTPGQGLQFLFEYFSETQRNKGNFPGRFSGRQFSNSRSEMNVSTLELGDSALYLCASTTTVGANEQFFGPGTRLTVL.

The sample holds many counts of this clonotype. The V call is TRBV4-3, the J call TRBJ2-2, with TRBD1 identical over 8 bases. This CDR3 comprises 17 residues. V shed 0 bases, J shed 4 bases, and the junction held 7 bases outside the gene matches. The germline gives CDR1 LGHNA, CDR2 YSLEER. The CDR3 protein is CASSQDSRTGSTGELFF. In DNA, the CDR3 is TGCGCCAGCAGCCAAGATAGTCGGACAGGGAGCACCGGGGAGCTGTTTTTT.

The V and J genes are TRBV5-1 and TRBJ2-2; 8 bases fit TRBD1. In germline, CDR1 is SGHRS, CDR2 YFSETQ. Trimming took 4 bases from V and 7 from J; bases not matched to a gene: 6. The CDR3 covers 14 residues. CDR3: CASSGQGSLGELFF. The CDR3 bases are TGCGCCAGCAGCGGACAGGGATCCCTCGGGGAGCTGTTTTTT.

The J gene is TRBJ2-2, the V gene TRBV7-2, with D perhaps matching TRBD2 (5 bases). V lost 2 bases to trimming and J lost 1 base, with 8 bases between them. The germline V gene has CDR1 SGHTA and CDR2 FQGNSA. The CDR3 consists of 15 residues. The CDR3 loop reads CASSLMGRNTGELFF. In nucleotides, the CDR3 is TGTGCCAGCAGCTTAATGGGGAGGAACACCGGGGAGCTGTTTTTT.

This clonotype was recorded at least ten times. The chain recombines TRBV12-5 with TRBJ1-1; TRBD1 might be the D (6 bases). Germline V gene data show CDR1 as LGHNT and CDR2 as FRNRAP. V lost 6 bases, J lost 4 bases, and 21 bases lay in between. This CDR3 is built from 16 residues. The CDR3 protein is CASGVRGAFGGTEAFF. The CDR3 coding sequence is TGTGCTAGTGGGGTCCGGGGGGCCTTCGGGGGCACTGAAGCTTTCTTT.

V usage is TRBV5-8 and J usage is TRBJ2-5; the match to TRBD2 covers 11 bases. The CDR3 totals 17 residues. V lost 0 bases and J lost 2; bases outside the gene matches: 6. Germline assignment: CDR1 SGHTS and CDR2 YDEGEE. The CDR3 nucleotides read TGTGCCAGCAGCTTGGGGACGGCTAGCGGGGGGCAAGAGACCCAGTACTTC. Encoded protein: CASSLGTASGGQETQYF.

This clonotype was seen at least ten times. CDR3 sequence (DNA): TGTGCCTCGAGGGGCCGTGGAAAACTGTTTTTT. This translates into CASRGRGKLFF. This chain links TRBV6-5 with TRBJ1-4; possibly TRBD1 for D (5 bases). CDR1 MNHEY and CDR2 SVGAGI come from the germline V gene. CDR3 size: 11 residues. V was clipped by 11 bases and J by 10 bases, with 14 bases between them.

In its sample, this clonotype was seen a few times. The genes are TRBV4-3 and TRBJ2-3, with TRBD1 as a possible D gene (5 bases). V lost 5 bases to trimming and J lost 6 bases, with 12 bases between them. The CDR3 has 13 amino acids. CDR1 and CDR2 from the germline V gene are LGHNA and YSLEER. Written as DNA, the CDR3 is TGCGCCAGCAGCTCAGGGATTTGGGATACGCAGTATTTT. It is translated as CASSSGIWDTQYF.

Ten or more counts support this clonotype. The chain combines TRBV5-4 with TRBJ1-2; 11 bases fit TRBD1. CDR1 and CDR2 (germline): SGHNT, YYREEE (reference sequence). This CDR3 has 14 residues. The trim removed 4 bases at V and 6 bases at J, leaving 5 bases unmatched. CDR3: CASSVDRGQDGYTF. Here the CDR3 DNA reads TGTGCCAGCAGCGTGGACAGGGGGCAGGATGGCTACACCTTC.

This clonotype was counted ten times or more. The J gene is TRBJ1-4, the V gene TRBV4-3; D unclear. V was cut by 1 base and J by 7 bases, with 10 bases left in between. The length of the CDR3 is 14 residues. Germline CDR1 and CDR2: LGHNA and YSLEER. The DNA of the CDR3 is TGCGCCAGCAGCCAAGGGGGTCGGGGTGAAAAACTGTTTTTT. Amino acid sequence: CASSQGGRGEKLFF.

There are a few counts of this clonotype. The junction departs from the called germline gene at one end, perhaps through a read error. The chain uses TRBV4-1 and TRBJ1-3; D remains ambiguous. The CDR3 spans 14 residues. Germline CDR1 reads MGHRA; CDR2 reads YSYEKL. Written as DNA, the CDR3 is TGCGCCAGCAGCCAAGTTCTCCTAGAGGACTCGAGGGATTTT. Its protein product is CASSQVLLEDSRDF.